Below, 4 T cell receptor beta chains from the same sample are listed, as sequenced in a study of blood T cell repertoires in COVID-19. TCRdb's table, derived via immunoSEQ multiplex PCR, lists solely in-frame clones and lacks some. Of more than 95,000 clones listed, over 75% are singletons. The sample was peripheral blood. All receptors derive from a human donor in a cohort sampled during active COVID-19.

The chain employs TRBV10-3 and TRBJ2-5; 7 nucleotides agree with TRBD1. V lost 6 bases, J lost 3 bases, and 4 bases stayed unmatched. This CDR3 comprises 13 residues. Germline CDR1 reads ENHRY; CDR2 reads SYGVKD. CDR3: CAIRGQAEETQYF. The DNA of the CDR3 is TGTGCCATCAGAGGACAGGCAGAAGAGACCCAGTACTTC.

The chain's CDR3 is CASSTQGRVTGELFF. In DNA form, the CDR3 reads TGTGCCAGTAGTACTCAGGGGCGCGTAACCGGGGAGCTGTTTTTT. The chain recombines TRBV19 with TRBJ2-2; a possible D gene is TRBD1 (6 bases). The CDR3 has 15 residues. Trimming pared 4 bases from V and 5 bases from J, leaving 14 bases between. Germline V gives CDR1 LNHDA, CDR2 SQIVND (reference sequence). The full variable domain, with the rest looked up from reference TRBV19 and TRBJ2-2, is DGGITQSPKYLFRKEGQNVTLSCEQNLNHDAMYWYRQDPGQGLRLIYYSQIVNDFQKGDIAEGYSVSREKKESFPLTVTSAQKNPTAFYLCASSTQGRVTGELFFGEGSRLTVL.

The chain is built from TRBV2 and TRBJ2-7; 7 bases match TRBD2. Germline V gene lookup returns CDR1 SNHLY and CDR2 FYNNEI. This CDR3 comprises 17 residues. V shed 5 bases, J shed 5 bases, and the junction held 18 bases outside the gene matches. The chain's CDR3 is CASSQSRWAGDANEQYF. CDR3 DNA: TGTGCCAGCAGTCAGTCTCGGTGGGCGGGAGACGCAAACGAGCAGTACTTC.

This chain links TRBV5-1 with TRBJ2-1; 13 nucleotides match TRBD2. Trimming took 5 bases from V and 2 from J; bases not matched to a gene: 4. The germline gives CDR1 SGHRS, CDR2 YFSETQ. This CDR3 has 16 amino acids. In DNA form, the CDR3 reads TGCGCCAGCAGGGAGGGGACTAGCGGGACCTACAATGAGCAGTTCTTC. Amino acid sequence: CASREGTSGTYNEQFF. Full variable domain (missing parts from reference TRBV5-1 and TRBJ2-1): KAGVTQTPRYLIKTRGQQVTLSCSPISGHRSVSWYQQTPGQGLQFLFEYFSETQRNKGNFPGRFSGRQFSNSRSEMNVSTLELGDSALYLCASREGTSGTYNEQFFGPGTRLTVL.